These T cell receptor beta chains were read from a single sample in a study of siplizumab effects on memory and regulatory T cells. The method was immunoSEQ multiplex PCR; TCRdb's version includes in-frame clones alone and lacks a portion of them. The sample consists of about 100,000 clones, more than 90% of them appearing once. What was sequenced was CD4+ T cells sorted from blood. The receptors here all came from a human donor in good health. Some clones in this sample may be carry-over from other donors' samples. Each CDR3 is given with its conserved first and last residue. Fields, in order: D gene, J gene, V gene, clone size, CDR3 protein, CDR3 DNA. The D gene is left open where the match is weak. Some rows have no size entry. The others give once, few or many, or a class for an expanded clone.

D: -
J: TRBJ2-2
V: TRBV5-1
size: -
CDR3: CASSLRGNTGELFF
DNA: TGCGCCAGCAGCTTGCGCGGGAACACCGGGGAGCTGTTTTTT

D: TRBD1
J: TRBJ1-6
V: TRBV11-2
size: -
CDR3: CASSFTGQQNSPLHF
DNA: TGTGCCAGCAGCTTTACGGGACAGCAAAATTCACCCCTCCACTTT

D: -
J: TRBJ1-3
V: TRBV7-6
size: once
CDR3: CASSLGALRGSGNTIYF
DNA: TGTGCCAGCAGCTTAGGTGCACTCCGAGGGTCTGGAAACACCATATATTTT

D: TRBD1
J: TRBJ1-1
V: TRBV9
size: -
CDR3: CASSRSGTGVWEAFF
DNA: TGTGCCAGCAGCAGATCCGGGACAGGGGTCTGGGAAGCTTTCTTT

D: TRBD1
J: TRBJ1-1
V: TRBV10-3
size: -
CDR3: CATAPGQGARTEAFF
DNA: TGTGCCACCGCCCCGGGACAGGGGGCGCGCACTGAAGCTTTCTTT

D: -
J: TRBJ1-5
V: TRBV28
size: once
CDR3: CASSSDAFPNQPQHF
DNA: TGTGCCAGCAGTTCCGACGCCTTCCCAAATCAGCCCCAGCATTTT

D: -
J: TRBJ2-7
V: TRBV2
size: -
CDR3: CASINLANSYEQYF
DNA: TGTGCCAGCATAAATCTAGCGAACTCCTACGAGCAGTACTTC

D: -
J: TRBJ2-1
V: TRBV11-2
size: -
CDR3: CASSPANEQFF
DNA: TGTGCCAGCAGCCCTGCCAATGAGCAGTTCTTC

D: -
J: TRBJ1-3
V: TRBV5-1
size: -
CDR3: CASSLTGGGNTIYF
DNA: TGCGCCAGCAGCTTGACGGGCGGCGGAAACACCATATATTTT

D: -
J: TRBJ1-2
V: TRBV9
size: -
CDR3: CASSVGPGNYGYTF
DNA: TGTGCCAGCAGCGTAGGGCCGGGAAACTATGGCTACACCTTC

D: -
J: TRBJ1-6
V: TRBV4-1
size: -
CDR3: CASSQVAGRNSPLHF
DNA: TGCGCCAGCAGCCAAGTTGCAGGGAGAAATTCACCCCTCCACTTT

D: -
J: TRBJ1-2
V: TRBV21-1
size: -
CDR3: CASSVSSQGDYGYTF
DNA: TGTGCCAGCAGCGTATCGTCCCAGGGGGACTATGGCTACACCTTC

D: TRBD1
J: TRBJ2-3
V: TRBV5-1
size: -
CDR3: CASSLDRGDTQYF
DNA: TGCGCCAGCAGCTTAGACAGGGGGGATACGCAGTATTTT

D: TRBD2
J: TRBJ2-5
V: TRBV5-1
size: -
CDR3: CASSFSGSLETQYF
DNA: TGCGCCAGCAGTTTTAGCGGGAGTCTGGAGACCCAGTACTTC

D: -
J: TRBJ2-7
V: TRBV7-9
size: -
CDR3: CASSLFAYEQYF
DNA: TGTGCCAGCAGCTTATTTGCCTACGAGCAGTACTTC

D: -
J: TRBJ2-7
V: TRBV7-3
size: -
CDR3: CASSLSQLGQDPYEQYF
DNA: TGTGCCAGCAGCTTATCTCAGTTGGGGCAGGACCCCTACGAGCAGTACTTC

D: TRBD1
J: TRBJ2-5
V: TRBV28
size: -
CDR3: CASSLLGTEQETQYF
DNA: TGTGCCAGCAGTTTATTAGGGACAGAGCAAGAGACCCAGTACTTC

D: TRBD2
J: TRBJ2-3
V: TRBV9
size: -
CDR3: CASSVGLAGAKDTQYF
DNA: TGTGCCAGCAGCGTTGGACTAGCGGGAGCTAAAGATACGCAGTATTTT